These 6 T cell receptor beta chains originate from one sample sequenced in a study of cytomegalovirus exposure and HLA in healthy donors. Both 60 Vbeta primers and 13 Jbeta primers went into the PCR. Some clones are missing from TCRdb's copy, which holds only in-frame ones; the method was immunoSEQ multiplex PCR. The sample lists 90,000 to 100,000 clones; more than 70% were seen once. Sample: PBMCs. The receptors shown here come from a female donor in good health and CMV-seronegative.

V gene TRBV9 combines with J gene TRBJ2-7; D may be TRBD1 (6 bases). Per germline, CDR1 SGDLS and CDR2 YYNGEE. The V end was cut by 0 bases, the J end by 2 bases, with 9 bases between. The CDR3 is 14 amino acids. The CDR3 DNA is TGTGCCAGCAGCGTAGGAGGGGGTCCCTACGAGCAGTACTTC. This gives the protein CASSVGGGPYEQYF.

The chain carries TRBV20-1 and TRBJ2-7; TRBD2 matches 8 bases. Germline V lookup: CDR1 DFQATT, CDR2 SNEGSKA (reference sequence). J was trimmed by 6 bases and V by 5 bases; bases with no gene match: 3. The CDR3 has 11 residues. This CDR3 is CSAYAGGEQYF. The CDR3 DNA sequence: TGCAGTGCTTATGCGGGGGGCGAGCAGTACTTC.

The V and J genes are TRBV5-4 and TRBJ2-5; 10 bases are shared with TRBD1. The CDR3 consists of 15 residues. Germline V lookup: CDR1 SGHNT, CDR2 YYREEE (reference sequence). V was clipped by 4 bases and J by 5 bases; unmatched bases: 8. For the CDR3, the DNA is TGTGCCAGCAGCCCCGGGACAGGGGCTTGGGAGACCCAGTACTTC. Its protein product is CASSPGTGAWETQYF.

Comments on this clone: Other DNA sequences in the same sample also yield this CDR3. The chain uses TRBV7-8 and TRBJ2-5; TRBD1 matches at 7 bases. The germline V gene has CDR1 SGHVS and CDR2 FQNEAQ. The CDR3 runs to 15 residues. V shed 3 bases, J shed 2 bases, and the junction held 6 bases outside the gene matches. The CDR3 protein is CASSFRDRAQETQYF. As DNA, the CDR3 is TGTGCCAGCAGCTTCCGGGACAGAGCACAAGAGACCCAGTACTTC.

This clone was recorded only once. This rearrangement joins TRBV9 to TRBJ2-5, with 7 nucleotides matching TRBD1. Germline trimming cut 4 bases from V and 5 bases from J; bases unmatched to any gene: 8. The CDR3 runs 14 residues. CDR1 and CDR2 from the germline V gene are SGDLS and YYNGEE. The chain's CDR3 is CASSLRQGRETQYF. The DNA of the CDR3 is TGTGCCAGCAGCTTACGACAGGGTCGCGAGACCCAGTACTTC. Full variable domain (outside the CDR3, taken from reference TRBV9 and TRBJ2-5): DSGVTQTPKHLITATGQRVTLRCSPRSGDLSVYWYQQSLDQGLQFLIQYYNGEERAKGNILERFSAQQFPDLHSELNLSSLELGDSALYFCASSLRQGRETQYFGPGTRLLVL.

The gene calls are TRBV28 and TRBJ1-5; TRBD1 matches at 7 bases. The J segment lost 0 bases and the V segment lost 8 bases, leaving 7 bases of the junction unmatched. This CDR3 contains 15 residues. Looked up from germline, CDR1 is MDHEN and CDR2 is SYDVKM. The CDR3 region is CASEPTGVSNQPQHF. CDR3 in DNA: TGTGCCAGCGAACCCACAGGGGTTAGCAATCAGCCCCAGCATTTT. The full variable domain, its missing parts supplied by reference TRBV28 and TRBJ1-5, is DVKVTQSSRYLVKRTGEKVFLECVQDMDHENMFWYRQDPGLGLRLIYFSYDVKMKEKGDIPEGYSVSREKKERFSLILESASTNQTSMYLCASEPTGVSNQPQHFGDGTRLSIL.